The 30 T cell receptor beta chains presented below share a single source sample, sequenced in a study of shared clonotypes between healthy human individuals. Measured with immunoSEQ multiplex PCR; TCRdb has only the in-frame clones, and not every one. Among around 2,100,000 clones listed, roughly 95% were seen once. Terminally differentiated effector memory CD45RA+ cells were excluded by CCR7 positive selection of CD45RO-negative cells. Material: naive CD8+ T cells sorted from blood. The receptors were gathered from a man between 18 and 29 years old in good health.

This sequence joins TRBV5-6 and TRBJ2-7; no clear D gene. Per germline, CDR1 SGHDT and CDR2 YYEEEE. CDR3 length: 14 amino acids. Trimming pared 0 bases from V and 1 base from J, leaving 8 bases between. CDR3 loop: CASSLGGWSYEQYF. CDR3 coding DNA: TGTGCCAGCAGCTTGGGGGGTTGGTCCTACGAGCAGTACTTC.

The gene calls are TRBV18 and TRBJ2-7; D possibly matches TRBD1 or TRBD2 (5 bases each). Germline V gives CDR1 KGHSH, CDR2 LQKENI. The CDR3 extends over 15 amino acids. The ends were cut back, 2 bases at V and 3 bases at J, with 14 bases in the middle. CDR3 loop: CASSPTRDGYYEQYF. DNA for the CDR3: TGTGCCAGCTCACCAACCCGGGACGGATACTACGAGCAGTACTTC.

The chain links TRBV6-5 to TRBJ2-7; D may be TRBD2 (6 bases). Germline V gene data show CDR1 as MNHEY and CDR2 as SVGAGI. The CDR3 is 14 amino acids. V lost 5 bases and J 5 bases, leaving 16 bases between the germline ends. In DNA, the CDR3 is TGTGCCAGCAGTGCGGGACCGGCGAGCGACGAGCAGTACTTC. Protein: CASSAGPASDEQYF.

The chain couples TRBV18 to TRBJ2-7, with TRBD2 matching 7 bases. Germline V gene lookup returns CDR1 KGHSH and CDR2 LQKENI. This CDR3 is 14 amino acids long. V was pared by 3 bases and J by 4 bases, with 6 bases of the junction left unmatched. The CDR3 spells CASSPVEGGYEQYF. The CDR3 DNA is TGTGCCAGCTCACCCGTTGAGGGAGGGTACGAGCAGTACTTC. The full variable domain, its missing parts supplied by reference TRBV18 and TRBJ2-7, is NAGVMQNPRHLVRRRGQEARLRCSPMKGHSHVYWYRQLPEEGLKFMVYLQKENIIDESGMPKERFSAEFPKEGPSILRIQQVVRGDSAAYFCASSPVEGGYEQYFGPGTRLTVT.

Details on this clone: Other DNA sequences in this specimen translate into the identical CDR3. This chain uses TRBV5-1 with TRBJ1-1; D gene ambiguous. The CDR3 length is 11 residues. Germline V CDR1 and CDR2: SGHRS, YFSETQ. Trimming removed 3 bases at V and 5 bases at J, with 5 bases between. CDR3 sequence (DNA): TGCGCCAGCAGCTGGGGAACTGAAGCTTTCTTT. Protein sequence: CASSWGTEAFF.

This chain connects TRBV6-6 to TRBJ2-2; tentatively, D is TRBD1 (6 bases). CDR3 size: 14 residues. Germline loops: CDR1 MNHNY, CDR2 SVGAGI (reference sequence). The germline V and J ends were trimmed by 8 bases and 8 bases, with 18 bases remaining between them. CDR3 DNA: TGTGCCAGCTCCCCAGGGGATGCCGCGGGGGAGCTGTTTTTT. This codes for CASSPGDAAGELFF.

The chain links TRBV7-9 to TRBJ2-2; D gene ambiguous. The CDR3 length is 15 residues. Per the germline V gene, CDR1 is SEHNR and CDR2 is FQNEAQ (reference sequence). V shed 3 bases and J shed 6 bases, with 14 bases lying between them. The CDR3 reads CASSFGPTGAGELFF. CDR3 nucleotides: TGTGCCAGCAGCTTCGGGCCTACGGGCGCCGGGGAGCTGTTTTTT.

DNA of the CDR3: TGCGCCAGCAGCTTACCAAGCGGGAGCGGAGCCAAAAACATTCAGTACTTC. Translating it yields CASSLPSGSGAKNIQYF. V usage is TRBV5-1 and J usage is TRBJ2-4, with TRBD2 matching 8 bases. Germline CDR1 reads SGHRS; CDR2 reads YFSETQ. The CDR3 has 17 amino acids. The V gene end was trimmed by 2 bases and the J gene end by 0 bases; junction bases not matched to a gene: 7.

This chain connects TRBV25-1 to TRBJ1-6; the D is unclear. Germline V gene lookup returns CDR1 MGHDK and CDR2 SYGVNS. This CDR3 spans 14 amino acids. V lost 3 bases, J lost 9 bases, and 12 bases lay in between. CDR3 in amino acids: CASSDSGLGSPLHF. The CDR3 DNA sequence: TGTGCCAGCAGTGATTCTGGACTGGGTTCACCCCTCCACTTT. Filled out from reference TRBV25-1 and TRBJ1-6, the complete variable domain reads EADIYQTPRYLVIGTGKKITLECSQTMGHDKMYWYQQDPGMELHLIHYSYGVNSTEKGDLSSESTVSRIRTEHFPLTLESARPSHTSQYLCASSDSGLGSPLHFGNGTRLTVT.

The chain is built from TRBV9 and TRBJ2-3; 11 nucleotides match TRBD2. This CDR3 has 16 amino acids. The V gene end was trimmed by 3 bases and the J gene end by 5 bases; junction bases not matched to a gene: 8. The germline V gene has CDR1 SGDLS and CDR2 YYNGEE. In nucleotides, the CDR3 is TGTGCCAGCAGCGCCGAACTAGCGGGGGCCGGAGATACGCAGTATTTT. Protein: CASSAELAGAGDTQYF.

This clone was seen only once. The chain recombines TRBV10-3 with TRBJ2-1, with 10 bases fitting TRBD1. This CDR3 spans 14 amino acids. The ends lost 7 bases at V and 2 bases at J; junction bases unmatched: 2. The germline V gene has CDR1 ENHRY and CDR2 SYGVKD. The CDR3 DNA follows: TGTGCCATCACCGGACAGGGGGCCTACAATGAGCAGTTCTTC. Protein sequence: CAITGQGAYNEQFF.

The J gene is TRBJ1-4, the V gene TRBV14; weak D call: TRBD1 (5 bases). V was pared by 8 bases and J by 3 bases, with 16 bases between. This CDR3 is 15 amino acids long. Germline V CDR1 and CDR2: SGHDN, FVKESK. CDR3 nucleotides: TGTGCCAGCCGGATATCGGGGCTCGCTAATGAAAAACTGTTTTTT. This codes for CASRISGLANEKLFF.

The chain carries TRBV4-2 and TRBJ2-5, with D possibly being TRBD2 (5 bases). The CDR3 extends over 12 amino acids. Germline V gives CDR1 LGHNA, CDR2 YNFKEQ. Trimming left V 1 base short and J 5 bases short, with 5 bases between. In DNA form, the CDR3 reads TGTGCCAGCAGCCAAGCGGGGGAGACCCAGTACTTC. It translates to CASSQAGETQYF.

The rearrangement joins TRBV5-1 to TRBJ2-7, with D hard to call. The CDR3 has 16 amino acids. V dropped 0 bases and J dropped 4 bases, with 17 bases sitting between them. Germline V gene data show CDR1 as SGHRS and CDR2 as YFSETQ. The CDR3 sequence is CASSLVPELMGYEQYF. The CDR3 DNA reads as TGCGCCAGCAGCTTGGTGCCCGAACTAATGGGGTACGAGCAGTACTTC.

This clone was picked up one time. The sample has other DNA sequences that encode this CDR3 too. V usage is TRBV4-1 and J usage is TRBJ2-7; a weak D match, TRBD2 (7 bases). This CDR3 has 16 residues. Looked up from germline, CDR1 is MGHRA and CDR2 is YSYEKL. Trimming took off 4 bases at V and 0 bases at J, with 16 bases between the two ends. The CDR3 DNA reads as TGCGCCAGCAGCCCACGGGGGGCGGGGGACTCCTACGAGCAGTACTTC. Translation: CASSPRGAGDSYEQYF.

Details on this clone: This sample also contains other DNA sequences that code for the same CDR3. The chain has TRBV6-5 and TRBJ1-5; no clear D gene. Germline-derived CDR1 and CDR2 are MNHEY and SVGAGI. The CDR3 runs 14 residues. The V end was cut by 0 bases, the J end by 1 base, with 4 bases between. In DNA form, the CDR3 reads TGTGCCAGCAGTTACTCAGCCAGCAATCAGCCCCAGCATTTT. It yields the protein CASSYSASNQPQHF.

The J gene is TRBJ2-7, the V gene TRBV4-3; D is unclear. The CDR3 contains 13 residues. Trimming pared 5 bases from V and 7 bases from J, leaving 15 bases between. Per the germline V gene, CDR1 is LGHNA and CDR2 is YSLEER. The CDR3 sequence is CASSVTLGGEQYF. The CDR3 region has the DNA TGCGCCAGCAGCGTCACTCTGGGCGGAGAGCAGTACTTC.

The chain employs TRBV13 and TRBJ2-7, with TRBD2 identical over 13 bases. This CDR3 is 17 amino acids long. Germline V CDR1 and CDR2: PRHDT, FYEKMQ (reference sequence). J lost 3 bases, V lost 5 bases, and 10 bases had no gene match. The CDR3 sequence is CASSPGLAGESGYEQYF. CDR3 nucleotides: TGTGCCAGCAGCCCCGGACTAGCGGGAGAATCGGGCTACGAGCAGTACTTC. The full variable domain, with the rest looked up from reference TRBV13 and TRBJ2-7, is AAGVIQSPRHLIKEKRETATLKCYPIPRHDTVYWYQQGPGQDPQFLISFYEKMQSDKGSIPDRFSAQQFSDYHSELNMSSLELGDSALYFCASSPGLAGESGYEQYFGPGTRLTVT.

A remark on this clone: Different DNA sequences within this sample yield the same CDR3. The chain is built from TRBV6-5 and TRBJ2-1; perhaps D is TRBD1 or TRBD2 (5 bases each). V dropped 0 bases and J dropped 6 bases, with 6 bases sitting between them. This CDR3 comprises 13 residues. Germline CDR1 and CDR2: MNHEY and SVGAGI. CDR3 sequence: CASSYSGPNEQFF. CDR3 bases: TGTGCCAGCAGTTACTCGGGACCCAATGAGCAGTTCTTC.

CDR3 in amino acids: CASTRSENTGELFF. The CDR3 DNA reads as TGTGCCAGCACTCGTTCGGAGAACACCGGGGAGCTGTTTTTT. The V gene is TRBV6-6, the J gene TRBJ2-2, with unresolved D. The germline V gene encodes CDR1 MNHNY and CDR2 SVGAGI (reference sequence). Trimming left V 7 bases short and J 1 base short, with 10 bases between. There are 14 residues in the CDR3.

The chain couples TRBV18 to TRBJ1-6; no clear D gene. Trimming removed 2 bases from V and 14 bases from J, with 13 bases in between. Germline values: CDR1 KGHSH, CDR2 LQKENI. The CDR3 consists of 13 residues. This CDR3 reads CASSPVPEAALHF. The CDR3 bases are TGTGCCAGCTCACCAGTACCGGAGGCAGCCCTCCACTTT.

The chain is built from TRBV30 and TRBJ1-1, with unresolved D. V lost 5 bases, J lost 8 bases, and 15 bases lay in between. CDR3 length: 12 amino acids. Germline CDR1 is GTSNPN and CDR2 is SVGIG (reference sequence). The DNA of the CDR3 is TGTGCCTGGGACCTTGGACGGCCGGAAGCTTTCTTT. It codes for CAWDLGRPEAFF.

The chain combines TRBV28 with TRBJ1-2; 7 bases match TRBD1. The V segment lost 6 bases and the J segment 3 bases; nucleotides outside the gene matches: 10. The CDR3 has 15 amino acids. The germline V gene has CDR1 MDHEN and CDR2 SYDVKM. DNA for the CDR3: TGTGCCAGCAGCACAAACAGGGGAAGTGACTATGGCTACACCTTC. Translated, it gives CASSTNRGSDYGYTF.

The CDR3 sequence is CASQSGDEYNEQFF. The CDR3 DNA follows: TGTGCCAGCCAATCAGGGGATGAGTACAATGAGCAGTTCTTC. J is TRBJ2-1 and V is TRBV13; D may be TRBD1 (6 bases). Germline CDR1 reads PRHDT; CDR2 reads FYEKMQ (reference sequence). With 8 bases removed from V and 4 bases from J, the gap between germline ends came to 15 bases. The CDR3 length is 14 residues.

The CDR3 reads CASSLAGANEQYF. CDR3 sequence (DNA): TGTGCCAGCAGTTTAGCGGGAGCTAACGAGCAGTACTTC. The rearrangement uses TRBV6-5 and TRBJ2-7, with 9 bases lining up with TRBD2. The CDR3 contains 13 residues. V lost 4 bases, J lost 5 bases, and 3 bases stayed unmatched. CDR1 is MNHEY and CDR2 is SVGAGI in the germline V gene.

As DNA, the CDR3 is TGTGCCAGCAGTCCGGGACTAGCGGAAATTACCTACGAGCAGTACTTC. It specifies CASSPGLAEITYEQYF. This chain links TRBV27 with TRBJ2-7; 11 bases are a match to TRBD2. The CDR3 sequence is 16 residues long. Germline values: CDR1 MNHEY, CDR2 SMNVEV (reference sequence). Trimming cost V 5 bases and J 2 bases; bases outside gene matches: 8.

The CDR3: CATSREEKTTGGNTEAFF. For the CDR3, the DNA is TGTGCCACCAGCAGAGAGGAAAAAACCACAGGGGGTAACACTGAAGCTTTCTTT. The chain joins TRBV15 to TRBJ1-1, with 8 bases fitting TRBD1. This CDR3 is 18 amino acids long. Germline values: CDR1 LNHNV, CDR2 YYDKDF (reference sequence). J lost 2 bases, V lost 0 bases, and 11 bases had no gene match.

The chain combines TRBV6-6 with TRBJ1-1; no definite D call. V was shortened by 4 bases and J by 7 bases, with 10 bases between the two germline ends. The CDR3 contains 12 residues. Germline CDR1 reads MNHNY; CDR2 reads SVGAGI (reference sequence). The CDR3 DNA is TGTGCCAGCAGTTTAGGCCGGTATGAAGCTTTCTTT. Translated, it gives CASSLGRYEAFF.

About this clone: Other DNA sequences in this specimen translate into the identical CDR3. The CDR3 DNA follows: TGCGCCAGCAGCTTAAATTTAGAGACCCAGTACTTC. It codes for CASSLNLETQYF. This sequence joins TRBV5-1 and TRBJ2-5; D remains unclear. The CDR3 contains 12 residues. The germline V and J ends were trimmed by 2 bases and 4 bases, with 6 bases remaining between them. The germline gives CDR1 SGHRS, CDR2 YFSETQ.

CDR3 loop: CASSLDGWQPQHF. The CDR3 DNA is TGTGCCAGCAGCTTAGATGGCTGGCAGCCCCAGCATTTT. V usage is TRBV7-2 and J usage is TRBJ1-5; no definite D call. In germline, CDR1 is SGHTA, CDR2 FQGNSA. The germline V and J ends were trimmed by 1 base and 7 bases, with 8 bases remaining between them. CDR3 size: 13 residues.